This note documents a single T cell receptor (beta chain) sequence. Its matching antigen is unknown. Germline lookup yields CDR1 KGHSH and CDR2 LQKENI. CDR3 length: 14 amino acids. Trimming cost V 3 bases and J 4 bases, with 9 bases left between them. This specimen comes from a study of shared clonotypes between healthy human individuals. Overall study: CD8 memory received one plate per donor, CD8 naive two, CD4 memory three and CD4 naive three.

The method was immunoSEQ multiplex PCR; TCRdb's version includes in-frame clones alone and lacks a portion of them. Altogether about 2,500,000 clones are present, around 90% being singletons, with the ten largest covering 0.13% to 0.15%. Findings of the study overall: It was observed that roughly 5% of naive CD4 clonotypes were shared across several donors. Lower generation probabilities were found for non-shared clonotypes than for those shared by all four donors.

This TCR was recovered from a man aged 18 to 29 in good health. The sequencing sample was made of naive CD4+ T cells sorted from blood. Subset reported: CD45RA+ positively selected. V gene TRBV18 combines with J gene TRBJ1-4; no reliable D call. DNA for the CDR3: TGTGCCAGCTCACCTTCAAATTATAATGAAAAACTGTTTTTT. This codes for CASSPSNYNEKLFF.